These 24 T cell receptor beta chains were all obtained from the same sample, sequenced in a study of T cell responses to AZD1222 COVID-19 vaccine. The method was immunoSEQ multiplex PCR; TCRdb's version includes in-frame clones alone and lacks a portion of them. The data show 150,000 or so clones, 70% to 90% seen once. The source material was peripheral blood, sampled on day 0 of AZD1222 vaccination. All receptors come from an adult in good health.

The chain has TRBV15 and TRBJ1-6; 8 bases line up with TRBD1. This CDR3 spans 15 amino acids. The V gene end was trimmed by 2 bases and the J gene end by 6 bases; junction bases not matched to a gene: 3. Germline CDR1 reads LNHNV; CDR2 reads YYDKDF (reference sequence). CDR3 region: CATSRPTGGNSPLHF. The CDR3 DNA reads TGTGCCACCAGCAGACCTACAGGGGGTAATTCACCCCTCCACTTT.

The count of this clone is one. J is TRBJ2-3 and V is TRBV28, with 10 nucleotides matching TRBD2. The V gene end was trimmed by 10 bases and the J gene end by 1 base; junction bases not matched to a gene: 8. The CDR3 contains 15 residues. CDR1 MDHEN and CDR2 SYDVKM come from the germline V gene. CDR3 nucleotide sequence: TGTGCCACCAGAGCGGGAGGGCCGGGCACAGATACGCAGTATTTT. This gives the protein CATRAGGPGTDTQYF.

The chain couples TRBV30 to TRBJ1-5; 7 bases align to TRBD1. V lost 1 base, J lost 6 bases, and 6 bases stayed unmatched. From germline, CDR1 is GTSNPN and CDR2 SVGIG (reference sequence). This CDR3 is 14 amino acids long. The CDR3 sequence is CAWSEGAGSQPQHF. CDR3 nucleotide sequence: TGTGCCTGGAGTGAGGGGGCCGGCAGTCAGCCCCAGCATTTT. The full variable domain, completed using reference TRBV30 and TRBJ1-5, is SQTIHQWPATLVQPVGSPLSLECTVEGTSNPNLYWYRQAAGRGLQLLFYSVGIGQISSEVPQNLSASRPQDRQFILSSKKLLLSDSGFYLCAWSEGAGSQPQHFGDGTRLSIL.

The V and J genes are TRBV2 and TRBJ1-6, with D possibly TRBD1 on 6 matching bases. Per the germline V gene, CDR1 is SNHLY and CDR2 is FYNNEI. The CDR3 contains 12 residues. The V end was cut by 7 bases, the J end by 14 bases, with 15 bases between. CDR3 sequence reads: CASTIQGGTLHF. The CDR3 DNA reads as TGTGCCAGCACCATACAGGGAGGCACCCTCCACTTT. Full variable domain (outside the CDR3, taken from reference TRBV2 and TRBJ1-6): EPEVTQTPSHQVTQMGQEVILRCVPISNHLYFYWYRQILGQKVEFLVSFYNNEISEKSEIFDDQFSVERPDGSNFTLKIRSTKLEDSAMYFCASTIQGGTLHFGNGTRLTVT.

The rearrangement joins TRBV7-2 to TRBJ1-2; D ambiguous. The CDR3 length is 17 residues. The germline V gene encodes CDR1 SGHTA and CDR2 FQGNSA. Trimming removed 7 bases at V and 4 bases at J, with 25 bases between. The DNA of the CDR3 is TGTGCCAGCACCCCGTTCGAGAGGAGTGGGTCCCTCTATGGCTACACCTTC. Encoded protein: CASTPFERSGSLYGYTF.

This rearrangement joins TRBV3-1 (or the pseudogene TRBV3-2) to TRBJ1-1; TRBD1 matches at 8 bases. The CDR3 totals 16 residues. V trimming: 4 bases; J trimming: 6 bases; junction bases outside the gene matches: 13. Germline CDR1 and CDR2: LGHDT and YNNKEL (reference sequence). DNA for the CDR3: TGTGCCAGCAGCCGGGACAGGTCGTACTATGGGGCTGAAGCTTTCTTT. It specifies CASSRDRSYYGAEAFF.

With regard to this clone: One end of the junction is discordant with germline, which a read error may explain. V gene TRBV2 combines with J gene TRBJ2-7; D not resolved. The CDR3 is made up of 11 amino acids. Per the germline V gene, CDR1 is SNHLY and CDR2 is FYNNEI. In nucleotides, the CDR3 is TGTGCCAGCAGTGAAGCGGTGGCAGTCGAGTTC. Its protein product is CASSEAVAVEF.

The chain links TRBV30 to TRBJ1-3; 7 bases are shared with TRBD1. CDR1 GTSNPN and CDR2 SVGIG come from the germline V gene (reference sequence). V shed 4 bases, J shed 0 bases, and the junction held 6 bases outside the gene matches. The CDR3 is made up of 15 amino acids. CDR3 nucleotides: TGTGCCTGGACCGGACAGGTTCTCTCTGGAAACACCATATATTTT. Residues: CAWTGQVLSGNTIYF.

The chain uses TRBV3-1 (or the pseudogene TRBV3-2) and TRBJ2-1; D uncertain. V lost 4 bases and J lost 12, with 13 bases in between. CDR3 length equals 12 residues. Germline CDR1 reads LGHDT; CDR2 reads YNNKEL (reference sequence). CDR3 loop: CASSLERGGQFF. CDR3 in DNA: TGTGCCAGCAGCCTTGAGCGCGGCGGGCAGTTCTTC.

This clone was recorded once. The CDR3: CASSAASYGYTF. As DNA, the CDR3 is TGTGCCAGCAGCGCTGCCAGCTATGGCTACACCTTC. The chain couples TRBV2 to TRBJ1-2; no definite D call. The germline V and J ends were trimmed by 6 bases and 4 bases, with 9 bases remaining between them. This CDR3 has 12 amino acids. The germline V gene encodes CDR1 SNHLY and CDR2 FYNNEI.

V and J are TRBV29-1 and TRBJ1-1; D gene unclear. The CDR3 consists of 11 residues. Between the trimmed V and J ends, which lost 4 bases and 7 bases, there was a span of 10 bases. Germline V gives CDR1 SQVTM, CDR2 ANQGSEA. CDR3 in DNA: TGCAGCGTTGGGGAGGGAGGTGAAGCTTTCTTT. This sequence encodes CSVGEGGEAFF.

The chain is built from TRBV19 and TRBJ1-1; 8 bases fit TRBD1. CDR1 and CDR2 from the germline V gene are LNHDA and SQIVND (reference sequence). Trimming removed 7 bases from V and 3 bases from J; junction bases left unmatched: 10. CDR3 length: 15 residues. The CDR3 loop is CASNSWTGKYTEAFF. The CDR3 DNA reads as TGTGCCAGTAACAGTTGGACAGGGAAGTACACTGAAGCTTTCTTT.

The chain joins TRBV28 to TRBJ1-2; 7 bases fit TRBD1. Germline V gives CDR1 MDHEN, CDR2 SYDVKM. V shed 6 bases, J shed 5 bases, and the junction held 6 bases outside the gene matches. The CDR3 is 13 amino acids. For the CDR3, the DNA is TGTGCCAGCAGCTGGGGACAGACGTATGGCTACACCTTC. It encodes CASSWGQTYGYTF.

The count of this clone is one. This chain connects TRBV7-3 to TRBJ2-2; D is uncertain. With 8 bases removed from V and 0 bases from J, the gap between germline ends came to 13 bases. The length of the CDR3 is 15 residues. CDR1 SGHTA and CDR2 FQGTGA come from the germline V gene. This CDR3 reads CASGAASANTGELFF. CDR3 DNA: TGTGCCAGCGGCGCGGCGTCGGCGAACACCGGGGAGCTGTTTTTT.

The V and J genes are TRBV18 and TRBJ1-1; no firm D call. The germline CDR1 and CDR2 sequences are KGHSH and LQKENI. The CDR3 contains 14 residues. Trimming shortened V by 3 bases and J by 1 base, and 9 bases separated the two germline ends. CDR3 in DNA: TGTGCCAGCTCACCTGCGAGTGGGAACACTGAAGCTTTCTTT. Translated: CASSPASGNTEAFF. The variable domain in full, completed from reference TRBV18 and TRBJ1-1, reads NAGVMQNPRHLVRRRGQEARLRCSPMKGHSHVYWYRQLPEEGLKFMVYLQKENIIDESGMPKERFSAEFPKEGPSILRIQQVVRGDSAAYFCASSPASGNTEAFFGQGTRLTVV.

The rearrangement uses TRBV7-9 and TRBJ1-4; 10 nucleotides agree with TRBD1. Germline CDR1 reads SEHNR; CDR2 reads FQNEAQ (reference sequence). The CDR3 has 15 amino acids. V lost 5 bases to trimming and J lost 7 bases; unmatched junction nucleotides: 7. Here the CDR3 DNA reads TGTGCCAGCAGCCCGAAGGGACAGGGGAGTGAAAAACTGTTTTTT. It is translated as CASSPKGQGSEKLFF.

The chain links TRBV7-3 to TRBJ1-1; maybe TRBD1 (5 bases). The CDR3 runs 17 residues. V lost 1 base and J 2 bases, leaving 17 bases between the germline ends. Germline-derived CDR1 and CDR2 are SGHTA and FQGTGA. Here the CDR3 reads CASSLRRGSAYNTEAFF. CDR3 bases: TGTGCCAGCAGCTTAAGAAGGGGCTCGGCTTACAACACTGAAGCTTTCTTT.

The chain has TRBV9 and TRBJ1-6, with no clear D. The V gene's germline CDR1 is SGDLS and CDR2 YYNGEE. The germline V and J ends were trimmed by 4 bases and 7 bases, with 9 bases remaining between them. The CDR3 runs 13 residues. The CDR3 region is CASSIRENSPLHF. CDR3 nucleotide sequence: TGTGCCAGCAGCATACGGGAGAATTCACCCCTCCACTTT. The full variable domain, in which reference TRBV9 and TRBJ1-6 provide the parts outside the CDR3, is DSGVTQTPKHLITATGQRVTLRCSPRSGDLSVYWYQQSLDQGLQFLIQYYNGEERAKGNILERFSAQQFPDLHSELNLSSLELGDSALYFCASSIRENSPLHFGNGTRLTVT.

CDR3 sequence: CASSLARGGAARHEQFF. CDR3 DNA sequence: TGCGCCAGCAGCTTGGCCCGAGGAGGGGCGGCCAGGCATGAGCAGTTCTTC. The chain employs TRBV5-1 and TRBJ2-1; perhaps TRBD2 as D (6 bases). V was cut by 0 bases and J by 8 bases, with 21 bases left in between. The germline gives CDR1 SGHRS, CDR2 YFSETQ. CDR3 length equals 17 residues.

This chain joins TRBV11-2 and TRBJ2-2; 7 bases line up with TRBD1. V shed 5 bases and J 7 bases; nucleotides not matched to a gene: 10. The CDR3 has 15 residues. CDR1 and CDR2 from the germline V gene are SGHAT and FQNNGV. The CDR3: CASSHQQGLGGELFF. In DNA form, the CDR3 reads TGTGCCAGCAGCCACCAACAGGGGCTGGGCGGGGAGCTGTTTTTT. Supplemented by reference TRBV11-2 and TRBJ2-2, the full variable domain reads EAGVAQSPRYKIIEKRQSVAFWCNPISGHATLYWYQQILGQGPKLLIQFQNNGVVDDSQLPKDRFSAERLKGVDSTLKIQPAKLEDSAVYLCASSHQQGLGGELFFGEGSRLTVL.

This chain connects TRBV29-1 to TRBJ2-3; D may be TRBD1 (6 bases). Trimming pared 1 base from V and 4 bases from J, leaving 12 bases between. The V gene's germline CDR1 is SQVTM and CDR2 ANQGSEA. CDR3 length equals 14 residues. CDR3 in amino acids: CSVEGGRGADTQYF. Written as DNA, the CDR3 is TGCAGCGTTGAAGGGGGGCGTGGGGCAGATACGCAGTATTTT.

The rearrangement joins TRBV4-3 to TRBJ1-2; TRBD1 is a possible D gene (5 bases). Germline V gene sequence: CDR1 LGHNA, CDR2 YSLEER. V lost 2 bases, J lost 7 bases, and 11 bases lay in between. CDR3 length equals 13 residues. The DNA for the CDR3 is TGCGCCAGCAGCCAACTGGGGGTAGTTGGCTACACCTTC. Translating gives CASSQLGVVGYTF.

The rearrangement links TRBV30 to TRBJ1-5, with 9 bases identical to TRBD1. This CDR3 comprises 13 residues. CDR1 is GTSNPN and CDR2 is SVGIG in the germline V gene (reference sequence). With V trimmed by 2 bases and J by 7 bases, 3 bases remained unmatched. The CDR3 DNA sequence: TGTGCCTGGAGTAGGGGACAGGGCCAGCCCCAGCATTTT. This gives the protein CAWSRGQGQPQHF.

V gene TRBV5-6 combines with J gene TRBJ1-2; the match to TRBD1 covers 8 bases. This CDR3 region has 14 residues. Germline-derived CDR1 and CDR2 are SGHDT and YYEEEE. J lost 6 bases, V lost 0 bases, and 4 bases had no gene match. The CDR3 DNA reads TGTGCCAGCAGCTTGGGGACAGGGAATAATGGCTACACCTTC. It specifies CASSLGTGNNGYTF.